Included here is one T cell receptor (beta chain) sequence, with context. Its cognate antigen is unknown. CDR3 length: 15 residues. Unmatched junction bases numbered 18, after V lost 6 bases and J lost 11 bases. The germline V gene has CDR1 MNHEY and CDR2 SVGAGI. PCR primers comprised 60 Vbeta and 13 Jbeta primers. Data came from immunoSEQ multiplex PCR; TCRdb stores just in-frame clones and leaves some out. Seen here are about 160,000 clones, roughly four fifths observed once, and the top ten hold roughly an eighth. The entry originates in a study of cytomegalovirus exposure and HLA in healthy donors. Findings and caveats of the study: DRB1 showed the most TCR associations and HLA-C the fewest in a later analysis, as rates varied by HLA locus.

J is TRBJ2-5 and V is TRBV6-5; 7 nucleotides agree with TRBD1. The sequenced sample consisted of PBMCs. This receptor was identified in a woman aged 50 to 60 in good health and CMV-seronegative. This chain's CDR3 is CASRVGQAVSREQYF. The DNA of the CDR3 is TGTGCCAGCAGAGTCGGACAGGCCGTCTCGAGGGAGCAGTACTTC.